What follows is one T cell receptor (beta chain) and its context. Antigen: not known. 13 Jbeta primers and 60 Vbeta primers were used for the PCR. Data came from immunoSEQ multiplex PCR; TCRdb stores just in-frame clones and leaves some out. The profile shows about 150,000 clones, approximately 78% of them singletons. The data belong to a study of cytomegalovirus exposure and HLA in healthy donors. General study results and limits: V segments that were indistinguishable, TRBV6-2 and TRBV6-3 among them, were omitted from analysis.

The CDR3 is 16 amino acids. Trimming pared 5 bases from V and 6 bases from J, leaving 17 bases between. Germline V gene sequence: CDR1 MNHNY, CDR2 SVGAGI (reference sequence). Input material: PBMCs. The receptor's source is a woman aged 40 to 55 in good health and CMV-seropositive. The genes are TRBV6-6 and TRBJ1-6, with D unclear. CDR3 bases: TGTGCCAGCAGTCTAAATGGCGGGGATTTTAATTCACCCCTCCACTTT. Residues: CASSLNGGDFNSPLHF.